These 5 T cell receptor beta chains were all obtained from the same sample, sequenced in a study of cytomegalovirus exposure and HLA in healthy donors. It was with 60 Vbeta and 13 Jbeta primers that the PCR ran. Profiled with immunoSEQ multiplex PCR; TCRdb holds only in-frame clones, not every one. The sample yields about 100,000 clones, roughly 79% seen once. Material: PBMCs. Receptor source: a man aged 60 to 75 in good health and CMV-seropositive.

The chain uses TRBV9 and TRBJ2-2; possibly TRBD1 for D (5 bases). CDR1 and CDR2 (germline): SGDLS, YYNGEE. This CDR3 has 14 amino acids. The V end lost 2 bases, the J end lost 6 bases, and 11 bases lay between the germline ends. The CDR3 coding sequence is TGTGCCAGCAGCGTGGCCCCAGGGTCCGGGGAGCTGTTTTTT. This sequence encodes CASSVAPGSGELFF.

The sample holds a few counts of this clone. The CDR3, as DNA: TGTGCCAGCAGCCTGGACAGGGTTACTAATGAAAAACTGTTTTTT. Protein sequence: CASSLDRVTNEKLFF. The chain uses TRBV5-6 and TRBJ1-4, with 8 bases matching TRBD1. This CDR3 has 15 amino acids. Germline CDR1 SGHDT, CDR2 YYEEEE. The junction had 4 bases not matched to a gene; V was cut back by 4 bases and J by 2 bases.

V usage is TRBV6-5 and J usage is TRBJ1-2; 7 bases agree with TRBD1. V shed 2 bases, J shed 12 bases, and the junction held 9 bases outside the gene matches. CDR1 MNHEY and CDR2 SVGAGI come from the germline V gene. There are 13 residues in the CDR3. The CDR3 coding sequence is TGTGCCAGCAGTTACGTCGGGGACAGCCTAGACACCTTC. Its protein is CASSYVGDSLDTF.

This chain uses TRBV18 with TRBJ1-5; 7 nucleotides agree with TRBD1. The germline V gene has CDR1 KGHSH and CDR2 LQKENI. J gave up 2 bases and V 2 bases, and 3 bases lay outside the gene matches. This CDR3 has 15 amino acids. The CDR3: CASSPEGAGNQPQHF. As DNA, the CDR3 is TGTGCCAGCTCACCAGAGGGGGCGGGCAATCAGCCCCAGCATTTT.

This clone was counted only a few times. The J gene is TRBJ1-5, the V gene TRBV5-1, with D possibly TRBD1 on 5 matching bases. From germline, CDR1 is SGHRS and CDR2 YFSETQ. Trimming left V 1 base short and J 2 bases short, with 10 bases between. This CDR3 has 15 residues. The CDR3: CASSLQGFRNQPQHF. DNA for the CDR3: TGCGCCAGCAGCTTGCAGGGTTTTCGCAATCAGCCCCAGCATTTT.